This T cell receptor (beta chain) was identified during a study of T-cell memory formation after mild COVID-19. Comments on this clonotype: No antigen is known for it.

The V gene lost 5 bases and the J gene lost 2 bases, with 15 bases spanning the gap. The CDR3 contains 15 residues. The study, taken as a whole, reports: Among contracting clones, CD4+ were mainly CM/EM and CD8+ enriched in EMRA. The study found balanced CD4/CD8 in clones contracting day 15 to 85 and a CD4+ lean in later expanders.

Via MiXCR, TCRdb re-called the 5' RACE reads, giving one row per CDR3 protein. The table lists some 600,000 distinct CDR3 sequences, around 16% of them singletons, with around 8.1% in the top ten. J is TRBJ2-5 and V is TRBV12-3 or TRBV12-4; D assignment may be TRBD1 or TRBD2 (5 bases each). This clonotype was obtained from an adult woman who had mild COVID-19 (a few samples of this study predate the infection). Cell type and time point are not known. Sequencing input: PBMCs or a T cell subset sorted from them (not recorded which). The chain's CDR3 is CASSRLGTNQETQYF. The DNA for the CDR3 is TGTGCCAGCAGTCGCCTAGGGACCAATCAAGAGACCCAGTACTTC.